This note documents a single TCR beta chain sequence. This entry belongs to a study of blood T cell repertoires in COVID-19. In the study overall: There were acute and convalescent COVID-19 samples, and they came from the United States, Italy and Spain. Sample material is recorded as cDNA or gDNA derived from T cells, B-cell-depleted T cells, or PBMCs.

Participant-given clinical history determined each cohort assignment. Generated by immunoSEQ multiplex PCR, the TCRdb table keeps only in-frame clones and is missing some. This table has just over 250,000 clones, roughly four fifths appearing once. Looked up from germline, CDR1 is SGHNT and CDR2 is YENEEA. This CDR3 contains 17 residues. The V and J ends lost 4 bases and 0 bases respectively, with 16 bases between them. The sample comprised PBMCs or T cells enriched from blood (not recorded which). The sequence was obtained from a man under 40 with acute COVID-19. The V call is TRBV11-3, the J call TRBJ1-3; weak D call: TRBD1 (6 bases). The CDR3 DNA sequence: TGTGCCAGCAGCTCACAGGGTAACCGACGCTCTGGAAACACCATATATTTT. Translation gives CASSSQGNRRSGNTIYF.